These T cell receptor beta chains were read from a single sample in a study of blood T cell repertoires in COVID-19. TCRdb's table, derived via immunoSEQ multiplex PCR, lists solely in-frame clones and lacks some. The top ten hold around 1% of the sample, which has approximately 400,000 clones, 70% to 85% seen once. Input material: peripheral blood. These receptors originate from a human donor with acute or convalescent COVID-19. The donor label of this sample is uncertain. Both conserved end residues are part of each CDR3. A D gene is named only where the DNA matches it firmly. Some rows mark clone size as missing; the rest say once, few, many or name a class of expanded clone.

V	J	size	D	DNA	CDR3
TRBV21-1	TRBJ1-5	once	NA	TGTGCCAGCAGCAAAAAGCCGAATAGCTTTGTCCATCAGCCCCAGCATTTT	CASSKKPNSFVHQPQHF
TRBV12-3/TRBV12-4	TRBJ2-7	NA	TRBD1	TGTGCCAGCACCGGGACAGGGTTGGTCGAGCAGTACTTC	CASTGTGLVEQYF
TRBV7-9	TRBJ1-1	once	NA	TGTGCCAGCAGCGTAAACCTCGTGGAGGGAGGCACTGAAGCTTTCTTT	CASSVNLVEGGTEAFF
TRBV19	TRBJ2-1	NA	TRBD2	TGTGCCAGTAGTATCGGGAGGGCTAACAATGAGCAGTTCTTC	CASSIGRANNEQFF
TRBV4-1	TRBJ2-3	few	TRBD2	TGCGCCAGCAGCCAAGTCCTTAGCGGGGGCCCCGGGGGTACGCAGTATTTT	CASSQVLSGGPGGTQYF
TRBV19	TRBJ1-5	NA	NA	TGTGCCAGTAGGCAGGGGTCTCAGCCCCAGCATTTT	CASRQGSQPQHF
TRBV28	TRBJ1-4	NA	NA	TGTGCCAGCAGTCTTTGGTCTGGCGGCAGTGAAAAACTGTTTTTT	CASSLWSGGSEKLFF
TRBV5-3	TRBJ2-6	NA	NA	TGTGCCAGAAGCTTCGGGTGCTCTGGGGCCAACGTCCTGACTTTC	CARSFGCSGANVLTF
TRBV19	TRBJ2-1	once	NA	TGTGCCAGTAGTATTACGGGAGCCTGGGGTCCCTACAATGAGCAGTTCTTC	CASSITGAWGPYNEQFF
TRBV28	TRBJ1-1	NA	NA	TGTGCCAGCAGGAAACAGGGGAACACTGAAGCTTTCTTT	CASRKQGNTEAFF
TRBV19	TRBJ1-2	NA	TRBD1	TGTGCCAGTAGTATAAGGGACAGACGAGACGGCTACACCTTC	CASSIRDRRDGYTF
TRBV24-1	TRBJ1-1	few	NA	TGTGCCACCAGTGATTTGCTTCCAGGGGTCATGAACACTGAAGCTTTCTTT	CATSDLLPGVMNTEAFF
TRBV28	TRBJ2-5	NA	NA	TGTGCCAGCAGTTCTTACCAAGAGACCCAGTACTTC	CASSSYQETQYF
TRBV6-2/TRBV6-3	TRBJ1-2	NA	NA	TGTGCCAGCACCCCCGACAGGAACTATGGCTACACCTTC	CASTPDRNYGYTF
TRBV5-1	TRBJ2-7	NA	TRBD2	TGCGCCAGCAGAATCTTAGCGGGGGGCTCCTACGAGCAGTACTTC	CASRILAGGSYEQYF
TRBV12-2	TRBJ1-5	few	NA	NA	CASRLGVGQGSRQPQHF
TRBV3-1/TRBV3-2	TRBJ1-2	few	NA	TGTGCCAGCAGCCAAGCGGGGGGGCGTGCTGATGGCTACACCTTC	CASSQAGGRADGYTF
TRBV18	TRBJ2-1	NA	NA	TGTGCCAGCTCACCACTCTTCAGGCTCGGGGACAATGAGCAGTTCTTC	CASSPLFRLGDNEQFF
TRBV5-1	TRBJ1-1	NA	TRBD1	TGCGCCAGCAGCTTGGGGGACAGGGTGAACACTGAAGCTTTCTTT	CASSLGDRVNTEAFF
TRBV20-1	TRBJ2-1	once	NA	TGCAGTGCTCCACTGAGTGAGCAGTTCTTC	CSAPLSEQFF
TRBV28	TRBJ1-1	NA	TRBD1	TGTGCCAGCAGTTTAACGGCAGGGGGCACTGAAGCTTTCTTT	CASSLTAGGTEAFF
TRBV4-1	TRBJ1-2	NA	NA	TGCGCCAGCAGCCAAGATTCGACAGTTTTCTATGGCTACACCTTC	CASSQDSTVFYGYTF
TRBV27	TRBJ2-1	NA	TRBD2	TGTGCCAGCAGTTTATCCCCGACTAGCGGTTACAATGAGCAGTTCTTC	CASSLSPTSGYNEQFF
TRBV18	TRBJ2-1	few	TRBD1	TGTGCCAGCTCACCCCCAGGCGGACAGGGACCGCACAATGAGCAGTTCTTC	CASSPPGGQGPHNEQFF
TRBV19	TRBJ2-1	many	TRBD2	TGTGCCAGTAGTCCCCGGACTAGCGGGGCCGGGAAGTTCTTC	CASSPRTSGAGKFF
TRBV30	TRBJ1-5	NA	TRBD1	TGTGCCTGGAGTCGGGACAGCCTCAATCAGCCCCAGCATTTT	CAWSRDSLNQPQHF
TRBV30	TRBJ1-4	NA	NA	TGTGCCTGGAGGGCCAGGACAACTAATGAAAAACTGTTTTTT	CAWRARTTNEKLFF
TRBV19	TRBJ1-5	few	TRBD1	TGTGCCAGTAGTTCGCAGTCCGGGACAGGGTTTGATCAGCCCCAGCATTTT	CASSSQSGTGFDQPQHF
TRBV19	TRBJ2-6	NA	NA	TGTGCCAGTAGTATGACAGGTTGGGAATCGTACTCTGGGGCCAACGTCCTGACTTTC	CASSMTGWESYSGANVLTF
TRBV5-1	TRBJ1-1	few	NA	TGCGCCAGCAGCCTGGGTGGGGCGGGGACTGAAGCTTTCTTT	CASSLGGAGTEAFF
TRBV30	TRBJ2-2	NA	TRBD2	TGTGCCTGGAGTGGGGCTAGCGGAAACACCGGGGAGCTGTTTTTT	CAWSGASGNTGELFF
TRBV5-1	TRBJ2-1	NA	TRBD1	TGCGCCAGCAGCCCCTACTCCGGGACAGGGGCCAATGAGCAGTTCTTC	CASSPYSGTGANEQFF
TRBV6-1	TRBJ1-5	NA	NA	TGTGCCAGCAGTGAAGGCGGATACAATCAGCCCCAGCATTTT	CASSEGGYNQPQHF
TRBV10-3	TRBJ2-5	NA	TRBD1	TGTGCCATCAGTGTCCGGGACAGGGGGCGCGGGGAGACCCAGTACTTC	CAISVRDRGRGETQYF
TRBV7-9	TRBJ1-1	few	NA	TGTGCCAGCAGCACCAAGACAGTAATTCCTGAAGCTTTCTTT	CASSTKTVIPEAFF
TRBV27	TRBJ1-6	NA	NA	TGTGCCAGCAATGAGGGTATCTTCAATAATTCACCCCTCCACTTT	CASNEGIFNNSPLHF
TRBV3-1/TRBV3-2	TRBJ2-7	once	NA	TGTGCCAGCAGCCAAGTCCTCTCAGGGGAGCAGTACTTC	CASSQVLSGEQYF
TRBV6-6	TRBJ2-2	NA	TRBD1	TGTGCCAGCAGTCCAGGACAGGCCTCCATTTGGGGCGGGGAGCTGTTTTTT	CASSPGQASIWGGELFF
TRBV12-3/TRBV12-4	TRBJ1-1	NA	NA	TGTGCCAGCAGTTTTGAGGTGTACACTGAAGCTTTCTTT	CASSFEVYTEAFF
TRBV5-1	TRBJ2-7	NA	TRBD2	TGCGCCAGCAGCTACCTAGCGGGAGCGGGGGACGAGCAGTACTTC	CASSYLAGAGDEQYF
TRBV7-9	TRBJ1-6	NA	NA	TGTGCCAGCAGCTTCGGAGTTAGTTGGAATTCACCCCTCCACTTT	CASSFGVSWNSPLHF
TRBV29-1	TRBJ1-4	NA	NA	TGCAGCGTTGAAGGCGGGGGGATTCTCGGCGGAAAACTGTTTTTT	CSVEGGGILGGKLFF
TRBV6-4	TRBJ1-5	NA	NA	TGTGCCAGCAGTGACCTCAGGGGTCTTAATCAGCCCCAGCATTTT	CASSDLRGLNQPQHF
TRBV28	TRBJ1-2	NA	NA	TGTGCCAGCAGATACCAGGAATTTTCGGGCTACACCTTC	CASRYQEFSGYTF
TRBV6-4	TRBJ2-3	NA	NA	TGTGCCAGCAGTGGCCAAAAACTGGGAGGCGGTACGCAGTATTTT	CASSGQKLGGGTQYF
TRBV5-1	TRBJ2-3	NA	NA	TGCGCCAGCAGCTTTTACAGTGCAGATACGCAGTATTTT	CASSFYSADTQYF
TRBV5-1	TRBJ2-7	NA	TRBD2	TGCGCCAGCAAAGGACTAGCGGGAGAGGGGAGCTCCTACGAGCAGTACTTC	CASKGLAGEGSSYEQYF
TRBV29-1	TRBJ1-6	once	NA	TGCAGCGTCCTAGAGACGCCGGGTTCACCCCTCCACTTT	CSVLETPGSPLHF
TRBV10-3	TRBJ1-2	NA	TRBD1	TGTGCCATCAGCTCCCGGGACAGGGGGGACTATGGCTACACCTTC	CAISSRDRGDYGYTF
TRBV29-1	TRBJ2-3	NA	TRBD2	TGCAGCGTCCCCTCCGGGGGGGGGTTCGGTACGCAGTATTTT	CSVPSGGGFGTQYF
TRBV21-1	TRBJ2-7	NA	NA	TGTGCCAGCACCAGGGACAGGGTGAACGAGCAGTACTTC	CASTRDRVNEQYF
TRBV20-1	TRBJ1-2	few	NA	TGCAGTGCTAGAGAGAGCTATGGCTACACCTTC	CSARESYGYTF
TRBV28	TRBJ1-2	few	TRBD1	TGTGCCAGCACCACAATCGGACAGGGGGCGGGTGGCTACACCTTC	CASTTIGQGAGGYTF
TRBV5-6	TRBJ1-6	once	TRBD1	TGTGCCAGCAGCTTGTCCAGACAGGGACGAGATTCACCCCTCCACTTT	CASSLSRQGRDSPLHF